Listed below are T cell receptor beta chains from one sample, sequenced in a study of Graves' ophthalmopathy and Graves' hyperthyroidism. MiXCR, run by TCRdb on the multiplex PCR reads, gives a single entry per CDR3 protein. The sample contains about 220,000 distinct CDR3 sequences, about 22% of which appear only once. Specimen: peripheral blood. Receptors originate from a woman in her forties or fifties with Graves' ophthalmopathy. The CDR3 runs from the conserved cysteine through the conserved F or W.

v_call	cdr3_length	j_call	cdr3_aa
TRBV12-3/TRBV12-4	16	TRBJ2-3	CASRGTRDYTTDTQYF
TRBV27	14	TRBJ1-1	CASSLSAGSTEAFF
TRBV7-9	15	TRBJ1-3	CASSPEEGLGNTIYF
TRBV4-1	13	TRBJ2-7	CASSPGGAGEQYF
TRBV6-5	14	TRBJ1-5	CASSLSVRSQPQHF
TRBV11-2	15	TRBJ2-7	CASSLEVPGVDEQYF
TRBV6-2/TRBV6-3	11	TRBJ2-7	CASGQNYEQYF
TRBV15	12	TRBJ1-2	CATSRGNYGYTF
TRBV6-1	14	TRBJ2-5	CASSEASTRETQYF
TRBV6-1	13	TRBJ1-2	CASSEWEVGGYTF
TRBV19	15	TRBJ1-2	CASSARDTFFYGYTF
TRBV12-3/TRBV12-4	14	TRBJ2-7	CASSKGQGFYEQYF
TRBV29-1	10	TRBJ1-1	CSAGTTEAFF
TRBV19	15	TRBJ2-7	CASSEIAGGTYEQYF
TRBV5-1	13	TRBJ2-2	CASVWGDTGELFF
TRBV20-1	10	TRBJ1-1	CSASVTEAFF
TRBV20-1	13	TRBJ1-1	CSARDLTGAGAFF
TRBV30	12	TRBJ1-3	CAWTISGNTIYF
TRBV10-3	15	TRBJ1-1	CAISAPGQGPGGAFF
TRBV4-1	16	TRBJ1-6	CASSQGPDRGRSPLHF
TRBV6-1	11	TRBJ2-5	CASRAVETQYF
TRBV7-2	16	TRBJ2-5	CASSLIGGAVAETQYF
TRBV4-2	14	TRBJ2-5	CASSQESGGETQYF
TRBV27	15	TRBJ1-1	CASGPGQGLPTEAFF
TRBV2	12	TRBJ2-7	CASSEGQYEQYF
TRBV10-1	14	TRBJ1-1	CASSESQLNTEAFF
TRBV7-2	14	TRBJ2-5	CASSLVGAQETQYF
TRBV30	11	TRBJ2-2	CAWSVTGELFF
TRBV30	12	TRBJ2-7	CAWSLTPYEQYF
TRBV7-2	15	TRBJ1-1	CASSLAGGLGTEAFF
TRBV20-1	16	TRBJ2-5	CSARVPGQGYQETQYF
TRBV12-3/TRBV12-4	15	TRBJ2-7	CASSFLDPWPYEQYF
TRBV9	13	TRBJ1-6	CASSVEFNSPLHF
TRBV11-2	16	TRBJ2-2	CASSPPGQQRAGELSF
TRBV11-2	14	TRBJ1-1	CASSSSRGKTEAFF
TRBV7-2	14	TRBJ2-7	CASRYKVGPYEQYF
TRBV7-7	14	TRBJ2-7	CASSLEQGSYEQYF
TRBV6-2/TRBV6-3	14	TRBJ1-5	CASSPDQRRQPQHF
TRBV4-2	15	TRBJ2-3	CASSQDPTGTDTQYF
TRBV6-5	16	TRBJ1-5	CASSLDWTARNQPQHF
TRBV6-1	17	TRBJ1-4	CASSATGQSVIGEKLFF
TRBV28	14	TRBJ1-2	CASSGGGGLYGYTF
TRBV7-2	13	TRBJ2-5	CASSLGLGETQYF
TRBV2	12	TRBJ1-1	CASSEGPVEAFF
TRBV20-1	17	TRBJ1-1	CSARDMGTGGMSTEAFF